Following are 32 T cell receptor beta chains from one sample sequenced in a study of regulatory T cells in long-lasting Graves disease. Time point reported: newly diagnosed GD, antithyroid drugs for less than 3 months. PBMCs provided the RNA from which the TCR library was made. TCR beta libraries were built with iRepertoire HTBI primers and Arm-PCR of CDR3 regions. TCRdb re-called the multiplex PCR reads through MiXCR, storing one row per CDR3 protein. The sample shows approximately 300,000 distinct CDR3 sequences, about 18% of them seen only once. The source was peripheral blood mononuclear cells (PBMCs), collected at new diagnosis, from a patient treated with antithyroid drugs. The receptors derive from a female donor with Graves disease.

This clonotype has a count of ten or more. The V gene is TRBV9, the J gene TRBJ2-2; D possibly uses TRBD1 or TRBD2 (5 bases each). Germline V gene data show CDR1 as SGDLS and CDR2 as YYNGEE. V lost 1 base to trimming and J lost 6 bases, with 10 bases between them. The CDR3 runs 14 residues. The CDR3 coding sequence is TGTGCCAGCAGCGTATCCGGGGCGGCCGGGGAGCTGTTTTTT. Protein sequence: CASSVSGAAGELFF.

This clonotype was observed a single time. Just one base apart from a much larger clone, this may be a read error. The rearrangement uses TRBV4-1 and TRBJ2-1, with D perhaps TRBD2 (6 bases). Trimming took 6 bases from V and 3 from J, leaving 12 bases between them. CDR1 and CDR2 from the germline V gene are MGHRA and YSYEKL. This CDR3 comprises 14 residues. In DNA, the CDR3 is TGCGCCAGCAGAGTTATGGAGGGCTACAATGAGCAGTTCTTC. Translating it yields CASRVMEGYNEQFF.

The sample holds many counts of this clonotype. V is TRBV28 and J is TRBJ2-5; 11 bases align to TRBD2. Trimming cost V 6 bases and J 5 bases; bases outside gene matches: 11. The CDR3 has 16 amino acids. Germline V gene data show CDR1 as MDHEN and CDR2 as SYDVKM. The CDR3 nucleotides read TGTGCCAGCAGGACTAGCGGGACGCGGAACTTGGAGACCCAGTACTTC. It encodes CASRTSGTRNLETQYF.

There are many counts of this clonotype. This chain links TRBV5-1 with TRBJ1-5; 7 positions match TRBD1. The germline gives CDR1 SGHRS, CDR2 YFSETQ. Trimming removed 0 bases from V and 5 bases from J; junction bases left unmatched: 2. The CDR3 extends over 14 amino acids. CDR3 DNA: TGCGCCAGCAGCTTGGTAGGGGGCGATCAGCCCCAGCATTTT. Translating it yields CASSLVGGDQPQHF.

The rearrangement links TRBV5-1 to TRBJ2-3, with TRBD1 matching over 7 bases. Germline CDR1 and CDR2: SGHRS and YFSETQ. The CDR3 covers 15 residues. With V trimmed by 4 bases and J by 2 bases, 7 bases remained unmatched. CDR3 protein: CASSLTGQNTDTQYF. The DNA for the CDR3 is TGCGCCAGCAGCCTCACGGGACAGAACACAGATACGCAGTATTTT.

The chain recombines TRBV28 with TRBJ2-1, with 8 positions matching TRBD2. The CDR3 runs 18 residues. Germline lookup yields CDR1 MDHEN and CDR2 SYDVKM. V gave up 0 bases and J gave up 8 bases; unmatched junction bases: 15. In DNA form, the CDR3 reads TGTGCCAGCAGTTTATGGAGTAAGGGGACTAGACGCGAGTATGAGCAGTTCTTC. This codes for CASSLWSKGTRREYEQFF.

There are many counts of this clonotype. The V call is TRBV28, the J call TRBJ1-2; TRBD1 agrees at 8 bases. The CDR3 length is 14 residues. Germline V gene data show CDR1 as MDHEN and CDR2 as SYDVKM. V was clipped by 4 bases and J by 3 bases; unmatched bases: 4. The CDR3 DNA follows: TGTGCCAGCAGTTGGACAGGGCCGTACTATGGCTACACCTTC. Translated, it gives CASSWTGPYYGYTF.

This clonotype appeared a few times. The DNA of the CDR3 is TGTGCCAGCAGGCCCCCGGGACAGGGGAGGGGCGAGCAGTACTTC. Its protein product is CASRPPGQGRGEQYF. This chain links TRBV6-1 with TRBJ2-7; 10 nucleotides line up with TRBD1. The CDR3 is 15 residues long. Germline values: CDR1 MNHNS, CDR2 SASEGT. Trimming took 6 bases from V and 6 from J; bases not matched to a gene: 11.

This clonotype was counted only a few times. The chain uses TRBV5-1 and TRBJ2-2; no clear D gene. Trimming shortened V by 7 bases and J by 4 bases, and 23 bases separated the two germline ends. CDR1 SGHRS and CDR2 YFSETQ come from the germline V gene. The CDR3 runs 17 residues. This CDR3 reads CASGPQEWALGTGELFF. The DNA for the CDR3 is TGCGCCAGCGGACCCCAGGAATGGGCCTTAGGCACCGGGGAGCTGTTTTTT.

The chain couples TRBV4-1 to TRBJ2-2, with D unclear. This CDR3 spans 15 amino acids. Per the germline V gene, CDR1 is MGHRA and CDR2 is YSYEKL. V was shortened by 7 bases and J by 6 bases, with 18 bases between the two germline ends. CDR3 nucleotides: TGCGCCAGCACCACCAAGATACCCGTGGCCGGGGAGCTGTTTTTT. Its protein product is CASTTKIPVAGELFF.

Ten or more counts support this clonotype. The rearrangement joins TRBV19 to TRBJ2-7, with TRBD2 matching over 8 bases. Germline V lookup: CDR1 LNHDA, CDR2 SQIVND (reference sequence). The V gene end was trimmed by 1 base and the J gene end by 3 bases; junction bases not matched to a gene: 8. This CDR3 is 16 amino acids long. CDR3 amino acids: CASSIAGLGVGYEQYF. CDR3 nucleotide sequence: TGTGCCAGTAGTATAGCGGGACTAGGAGTAGGCTACGAGCAGTACTTC.

This clonotype was counted ten times or more. The chain employs TRBV9 and TRBJ2-7; 8 bases align to TRBD1. J gave up 2 bases and V 0 bases, and 7 bases lay outside the gene matches. The CDR3 is made up of 16 amino acids. CDR1 and CDR2 (germline): SGDLS, YYNGEE. The CDR3 here is CASSVAGQGAPYEQYF. CDR3 nucleotides: TGTGCCAGCAGCGTAGCAGGCCAGGGGGCTCCCTACGAGCAGTACTTC.

Turning to this clonotype: A much more abundant neighbour one base away suggests this may be a read error. The CDR3 bases are TGTGCCAGTTCGGACAGGGCCCACGAGCAGTACTTC. It specifies CASSDRAHEQYF. The chain combines TRBV19 with TRBJ2-7; 8 bases are shared with TRBD1. V was clipped by 8 bases and J by 5 bases; unmatched bases: 5. The CDR3 totals 12 residues. Germline V gives CDR1 LNHDA, CDR2 SQIVND (reference sequence).

This clonotype was found many times. The chain recombines TRBV28 with TRBJ2-5; D remains unclear. Germline CDR1 and CDR2: MDHEN and SYDVKM. With 7 bases removed from V and 5 bases from J, the gap between germline ends came to 17 bases. The CDR3 sequence is 14 residues long. This chain's CDR3 is CASTLPSVSETQYF. CDR3 nucleotides: TGTGCCAGCACCCTACCCAGTGTAAGCGAGACCCAGTACTTC. Based on the CDR3 plus reference TRBV28 and TRBJ2-5, the full variable domain is DVKVTQSSRYLVKRTGEKVFLECVQDMDHENMFWYRQDPGLGLRLIYFSYDVKMKEKGDIPEGYSVSREKKERFSLILESASTNQTSMYLCASTLPSVSETQYFGPGTRLLVL.

This clonotype was seen repeatedly, ten times or more. V gene TRBV7-6 combines with J gene TRBJ2-3, with 8 bases lining up with TRBD2. Germline V gene sequence: CDR1 SGHVS, CDR2 FNYEAQ. Unmatched junction bases numbered 17, after V lost 8 bases and J lost 4 bases. The CDR3 extends over 17 amino acids. For the CDR3, the DNA is TGTGCCAGCGGGGCAGGGGCCGAGCGGGAGTCTGCAGATACGCAGTATTTT. Translating it yields CASGAGAERESADTQYF.

This clonotype was found a few times. This chain connects TRBV7-8 to TRBJ1-2; the match to TRBD1 covers 12 bases. Trimming removed 4 bases from V and 8 bases from J; junction bases left unmatched: 11. CDR3 length equals 16 residues. The germline V gene encodes CDR1 SGHVS and CDR2 FQNEAQ. CDR3 sequence: CASSWSRGQGARGYTF. The CDR3 DNA sequence: TGTGCCAGCAGCTGGAGCCGGGGACAGGGGGCGCGAGGCTACACCTTC.

This clonotype was observed many times. The J gene is TRBJ1-1, the V gene TRBV5-1, with a tentative D call TRBD1 (5 bases). This CDR3 has 14 residues. The germline gives CDR1 SGHRS, CDR2 YFSETQ. The ends were cut back, 4 bases at V and 0 bases at J, with 10 bases in the middle. DNA of the CDR3: TGCGCCAGCAGCCTAGGGGTCATGAACACTGAAGCTTTCTTT. Protein sequence: CASSLGVMNTEAFF.

Of note for this clonotype: A much bigger clone sits one base away, suggesting this may be a read error. The chain carries TRBV2 and TRBJ1-4; 10 bases fit TRBD1. V lost 5 bases and J lost 5; bases outside the gene matches: 14. The CDR3 runs to 18 residues. CDR1 is SNHLY and CDR2 is FYNNEI in the germline V gene. The CDR3 loop is CASSFPSAPGQGNEKLFF. The CDR3 region has the DNA TGTGCCAGCAGTTTTCCCTCCGCCCCGGGACAGGGGAATGAAAAACTGTTTTTT. The full variable domain, completed using reference TRBV2 and TRBJ1-4, is EPEVTQTPSHQVTQMGQEVILRCVPISNHLYFYWYRQILGQKVEFLVSFYNNEISEKSEIFDDQFSVERPDGSNFTLKIRSTKLEDSAMYFCASSFPSAPGQGNEKLFFGSGTQLSVL.

The sample holds many counts of this clonotype. V and J are TRBV6-1 and TRBJ1-1; tentative D call: TRBD1 (5 bases). CDR1 is MNHNS, CDR2 SASEGT, per germline. Trimming took 6 bases from V and 4 from J, leaving 12 bases between them. The CDR3 sequence is 13 residues long. CDR3 coding DNA: TGTGCCAGCAGAAGGGGCGAGAGCACTGAAGCTTTCTTT. Translation: CASRRGESTEAFF.

Ten or more counts support this clonotype. The rearrangement uses TRBV30 and TRBJ2-1; D may match TRBD1 or TRBD2 (6 bases each). The V and J ends lost 3 bases and 7 bases respectively, with 10 bases between them. The length of the CDR3 is 12 residues. Germline assignment: CDR1 GTSNPN and CDR2 SVGIG (reference sequence). The CDR3 reads CAWRRGGNEQFF. In DNA, the CDR3 is TGTGCCTGGAGGAGAGGGGGGAATGAGCAGTTCTTC.

The gene calls are TRBV20-1 and TRBJ1-5; 8 bases are shared with TRBD1. CDR3 size: 13 residues. Per germline, CDR1 DFQATT and CDR2 SNEGSKA (reference sequence). The CDR3 sequence: CSASTGVNQPQHF. For the CDR3, the DNA is TGCAGCGCATCGACAGGGGTAAATCAGCCCCAGCATTTT.

In regard to this clonotype: This may be a read error: a much more frequent sequence differs by one nucleotide. The CDR3 DNA is TGTACCAGCCGGGACCCTGGATATGGCAATCAGCCCCAGCATTTT. Protein sequence: CTSRDPGYGNQPQHF. The chain employs TRBV19 and TRBJ1-5, with a tentative D call TRBD1 (5 bases). The CDR3 extends over 15 amino acids. Germline V gene data show CDR1 as LNHDA and CDR2 as SQIVND (reference sequence). The variable domain in full, completed from reference TRBV19 and TRBJ1-5, reads DGGITQSPKYLFRKEGQNVTLSCEQNLNHDAMYWYRQDPGQGLRLIYYSQIVNDFQKGDIAEGYSVSREKKESFPLTVTSAQKNPTAFYLCTSRDPGYGNQPQHFGDGTRLSIL.

This clonotype was counted only a few times. V usage is TRBV12-3 or TRBV12-4 and J usage is TRBJ2-7; a possible D gene is TRBD1 (5 bases). This CDR3 is 12 amino acids long. V lost 6 bases and J 2 bases, leaving 8 bases between the germline ends. The CDR3 here is CASRWGPYEQYF. CDR3 DNA: TGTGCCAGCAGGTGGGGCCCCTACGAGCAGTACTTC.

This clonotype was found many times. The chain uses TRBV12-3 or TRBV12-4 and TRBJ2-7, with 7 positions matching TRBD1. The J segment lost 4 bases and the V segment lost 3 bases, leaving 9 bases of the junction unmatched. The CDR3 is made up of 15 amino acids. The DNA for the CDR3 is TGTGCCAGCAGTTTTCAGGGGACAGACACTTACGAGCAGTACTTC. Translated: CASSFQGTDTYEQYF.

The chain links TRBV12-3 or TRBV12-4 to TRBJ2-2; D perhaps matches TRBD1 (7 bases). The V and J ends lost 0 bases and 4 bases respectively, with 9 bases between them. This CDR3 contains 15 residues. The CDR3 DNA sequence: TGTGCCAGCAGTTTAGCGCAGGGGGGCACCGGGGAGCTGTTTTTT. Translation: CASSLAQGGTGELFF.

This clonotype was counted at least ten times. The gene calls are TRBV28 and TRBJ2-1; D is perhaps TRBD1 or TRBD2 (5 bases each). Germline values: CDR1 MDHEN, CDR2 SYDVKM. The CDR3 runs to 12 residues. V was cut by 7 bases and J by 5 bases, with 9 bases left in between. This CDR3 reads CASIGTHNEQFF. DNA for the CDR3: TGTGCCAGCATAGGGACGCACAATGAGCAGTTCTTC.

The V and J genes are TRBV7-9 and TRBJ1-4, with no clear D. The CDR3 totals 14 residues. V was cut by 5 bases and J by 2 bases, with 9 bases left in between. Germline V gene lookup returns CDR1 SEHNR and CDR2 FQNEAQ (reference sequence). CDR3 loop: CASSDRDTNEKLFF. CDR3 nucleotides: TGTGCCAGCAGCGACCGGGATACTAATGAAAAACTGTTTTTT.

In its sample, this clonotype was seen many times. V gene TRBV28 combines with J gene TRBJ2-7; D is unclear. Germline V gene sequence: CDR1 MDHEN, CDR2 SYDVKM. Trimming pared 6 bases from V and 0 bases from J, leaving 12 bases between. CDR3 length: 14 residues. CDR3 sequence reads: CASSLGLSSYEQYF. The CDR3 DNA sequence: TGTGCCAGCAGCTTAGGTCTGAGCTCCTACGAGCAGTACTTC.

This clonotype was counted at least ten times. This rearrangement joins TRBV24-1 to TRBJ2-2; weak D call: TRBD2 (5 bases). The CDR3 has 19 residues. The germline V gene encodes CDR1 KGHDR and CDR2 SFDVKD. V was clipped by 3 bases and J by 0 bases, with 19 bases between them. The DNA of the CDR3 is TGTGCCACCAGTGATGCTAGCAGAACGGGTTCCGCGAACACCGGGGAGCTGTTTTTT. Residues: CATSDASRTGSANTGELFF.

This clonotype was recorded a few times. J is TRBJ1-1 and V is TRBV5-1, with D tentatively TRBD1 (6 bases). Trimming pared 6 bases from V and 2 bases from J, leaving 8 bases between. Germline V lookup: CDR1 SGHRS, CDR2 YFSETQ. The CDR3 is 12 amino acids. The CDR3 DNA reads TGCGCCAGCAAGGGGGGTAACACTGAAGCTTTCTTT. This codes for CASKGGNTEAFF.

This clonotype was recorded at least ten times. The chain links TRBV6-1 to TRBJ2-5; TRBD2 agrees at 16 bases. The CDR3 length is 24 residues. With V trimmed by 6 bases and J by 4 bases, 29 bases remained unmatched. Germline V lookup: CDR1 MNHNS, CDR2 SASEGT. Here the CDR3 DNA reads TGTGCCAGCAGCCTCACCCATCCGGGACTAGCGGGAGGGCTCGGCGGATTTTTGGGAGAGACCCAGTACTTC. Translation gives CASSLTHPGLAGGLGGFLGETQYF.

This clonotype was counted many times. The chain uses TRBV12-3 or TRBV12-4 and TRBJ2-1; TRBD2 aligns across 7 bases. The CDR3 length is 19 residues. Losses at the gene ends were 5 bases for V and 2 bases for J; bases not matched to a gene: 18. The CDR3 sequence is CASSRYSRGVAGTYNEQFF. The CDR3 coding sequence is TGTGCCAGCAGTCGCTATAGTAGAGGGGTAGCGGGTACCTACAATGAGCAGTTCTTC.